This TCR beta chain was recovered during a study of OX40 agonist ivuxolimab in advanced cancers. Clones were read by immunoSEQ multiplex PCR, and TCRdb kept only the in-frame ones, dropping some. This table has tens of thousands of clones, more than 85% appearing once. Baseline was the first blood sampling point, followed by cycle 4 day 1 and cycle 7 day 1. The ends were cut back, 5 bases at V and 0 bases at J, with 13 bases in the middle. Germline CDR1 and CDR2: SEHNR and FQNEAQ (reference sequence). The CDR3 is made up of 16 amino acids. With respect to this clone: The antigen is not known.

Broader study findings: The mean number of expanded clones was higher in CD8+ T cells than in CD4+.

The receptor was isolated from an adult with an advanced solid tumor such as melanoma, head and neck, liver or kidney cancer. V usage is TRBV7-9 and J usage is TRBJ1-4, with D possibly being TRBD1 (6 bases). Sequencing was performed on CD4+ or CD8+ T cells sorted from blood, taken in a trial of the OX40 agonist ivuxolimab. CDR3 DNA: TGTGCCAGCAGCCCCACAGGGTTCCCAACTAATGAAAAACTGTTTTTT. This sequence encodes CASSPTGFPTNEKLFF.